This T cell receptor beta chain was retrieved from a study of shared clonotypes between healthy human individuals. Study-level results: It was the non-shared clonotypes that had lower generation probabilities than clonotypes shared by all four donors. Of the naive CD4 clonotypes, around 4.9% were shared across a few donors.

The CDR3 spans 16 residues. Germline lookup yields CDR1 SGHRS and CDR2 YFSETQ. Losses at the gene ends were 4 bases for V and 2 bases for J; bases not matched to a gene: 8. The data were produced by immunoSEQ multiplex PCR, yet TCRdb's version contains in-frame clones alone and is incomplete. In the table there are approximately 1.1 million clones, 75% to 85% of which are singletons. Notes on this clone: Its cognate antigen is unknown.

This chain links TRBV5-1 with TRBJ2-3; TRBD2 aligns across 9 bases. The receptor was derived from a man aged 18 to 35 in good health. Some clones in this sample may be carry-over from other donors' samples. Sequencing used memory CD4+ T cells from PBMCs. Subset described: CD45RA-negative fraction. DNA for the CDR3: TGCGCCAGCAGCCCGCTGACTAGCGGAATCACAGATACGCAGTATTTT. Protein sequence: CASSPLTSGITDTQYF.